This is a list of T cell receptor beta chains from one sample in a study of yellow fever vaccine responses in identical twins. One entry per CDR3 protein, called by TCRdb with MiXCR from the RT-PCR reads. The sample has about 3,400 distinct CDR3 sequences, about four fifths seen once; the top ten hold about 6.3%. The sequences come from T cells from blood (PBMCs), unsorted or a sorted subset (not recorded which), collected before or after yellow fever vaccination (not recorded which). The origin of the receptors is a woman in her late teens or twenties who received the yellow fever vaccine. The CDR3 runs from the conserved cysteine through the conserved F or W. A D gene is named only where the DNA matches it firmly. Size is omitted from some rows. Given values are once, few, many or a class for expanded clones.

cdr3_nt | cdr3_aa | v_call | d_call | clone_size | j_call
TGTGCCAGCAGCTTAGCCGCCGGCCAGAGCACAGATACGCAGTATTTT | CASSLAAGQSTDTQYF | TRBV11-3 | NA | NA | TRBJ2-3
TGTGCCAGCTCACCGGGGCCAGGGGTCTACGAGCAGTACTTC | CASSPGPGVYEQYF | TRBV18 | NA | NA | TRBJ2-7
TGCAGCGTTGAGGGACTAGCCTACGAGCAGTACTTC | CSVEGLAYEQYF | TRBV29-1 | TRBD2 | NA | TRBJ2-7
TGTGCCAGCAGCTACCGACAGGGCCCAGAGACCCAGTACTTC | CASSYRQGPETQYF | TRBV7-9 | TRBD1 | NA | TRBJ2-5
TGTGCCAGCAGTTACGGGACAGGGAGAGGCTACACCTTC | CASSYGTGRGYTF | TRBV27 | TRBD1 | NA | TRBJ1-2
TGTGCCAGCAGTTGGCAGGGGGACCTAGGATCACCCCTCCACTTT | CASSWQGDLGSPLHF | TRBV27 | TRBD1 | NA | TRBJ1-6
TGTGCCAGCAGCGCTAAACAACCCGGGGATGAGCAGTTCTTC | CASSAKQPGDEQFF | TRBV2 | NA | once | TRBJ2-1
TGTGCCAGCCACCGGAGAGCGGAGACCCAGTACTTC | CASHRRAETQYF | TRBV2 | NA | NA | TRBJ2-5
TGCGCCAGCAGCCAAGATTTGAAAGGGCCTGAGACCCAGTACTTC | CASSQDLKGPETQYF | TRBV4-1 | NA | NA | TRBJ2-5
TGTGCCAGCAGCCCGAATTTAGCGGGGGCCTACGAGCAGTACTTC | CASSPNLAGAYEQYF | TRBV28 | TRBD2 | NA | TRBJ2-7
TGTGCCTGGGACGGACAGGATCTTTACGAGCAGTACTTC | CAWDGQDLYEQYF | TRBV30 | TRBD1 | NA | TRBJ2-7